The text below deals with one TCR beta chain. Its matching antigen is unknown. This record comes from a study of T cell responses to AZD1222 COVID-19 vaccine. Across the whole study: Some second doses came at about 4 weeks and others at about 12 weeks; these were pooled.

Some clones are missing from TCRdb's copy, which holds only in-frame ones; the method was immunoSEQ multiplex PCR. The sample shows more than 90,000 clones, approximately 90% of them seen only once. Overall study findings and caveats: Donors in the cohort were predominantly white British and more often female, and clonal diversity was possibly underestimated. Seropositive status at baseline applied to only six AZD1222 recipients. Repertoires were sampled only after the peak T cell response.

The CDR3 spans 14 residues. V lost 0 bases to trimming and J lost 4 bases, with 10 bases between them. Germline values: CDR1 SGHRS, CDR2 YFSETQ. The clonotype comes from an adult in good health. V gene TRBV5-1 combines with J gene TRBJ1-1; D not certain. Source: peripheral blood, taken on day 0 of AZD1222 vaccination. This CDR3 reads CASSLAVGSTEAFF. The CDR3 coding sequence is TGCGCCAGCAGCTTGGCCGTAGGGAGCACTGAAGCTTTCTTT.